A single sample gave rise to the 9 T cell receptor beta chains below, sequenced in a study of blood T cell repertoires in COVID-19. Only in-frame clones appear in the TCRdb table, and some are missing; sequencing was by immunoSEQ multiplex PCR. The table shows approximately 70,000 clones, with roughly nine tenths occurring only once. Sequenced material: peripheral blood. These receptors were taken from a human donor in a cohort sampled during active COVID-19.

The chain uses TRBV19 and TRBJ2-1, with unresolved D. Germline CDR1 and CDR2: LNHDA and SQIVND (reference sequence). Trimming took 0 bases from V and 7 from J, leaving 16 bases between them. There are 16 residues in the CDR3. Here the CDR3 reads CASSIDRNYPLNEQFF. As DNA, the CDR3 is TGTGCCAGTAGTATAGATCGGAACTACCCCCTGAATGAGCAGTTCTTC.

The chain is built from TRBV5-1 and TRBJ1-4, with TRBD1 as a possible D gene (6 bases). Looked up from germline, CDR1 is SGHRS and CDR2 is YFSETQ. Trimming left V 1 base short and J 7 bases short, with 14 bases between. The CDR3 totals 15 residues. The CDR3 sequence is CASSLSRQDSEKLFF. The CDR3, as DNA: TGCGCCAGCAGCTTGTCTCGACAGGATTCTGAAAAACTGTTTTTT.

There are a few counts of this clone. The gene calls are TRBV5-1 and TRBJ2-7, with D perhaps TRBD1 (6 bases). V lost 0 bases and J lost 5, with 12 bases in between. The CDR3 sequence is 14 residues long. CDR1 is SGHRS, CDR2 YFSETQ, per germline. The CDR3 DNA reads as TGCGCCAGCAGCTTGGAGTACAGGGCCGACGAGCAGTACTTC. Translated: CASSLEYRADEQYF.

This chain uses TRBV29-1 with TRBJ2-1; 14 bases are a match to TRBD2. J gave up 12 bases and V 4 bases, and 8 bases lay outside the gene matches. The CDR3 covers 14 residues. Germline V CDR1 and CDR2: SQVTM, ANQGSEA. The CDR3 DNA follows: TGCAGCGTTGGCCCCGGGACTAGCGGGAGCCGGCAGTTCTTC. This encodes CSVGPGTSGSRQFF.

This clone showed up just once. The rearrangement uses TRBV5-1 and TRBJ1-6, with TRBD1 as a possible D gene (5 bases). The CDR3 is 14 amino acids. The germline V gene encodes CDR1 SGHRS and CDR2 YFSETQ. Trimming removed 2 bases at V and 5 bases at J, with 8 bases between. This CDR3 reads CASSFGRDNSPLHF. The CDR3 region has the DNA TGCGCCAGCAGCTTTGGCAGGGATAATTCACCCCTCCACTTT.

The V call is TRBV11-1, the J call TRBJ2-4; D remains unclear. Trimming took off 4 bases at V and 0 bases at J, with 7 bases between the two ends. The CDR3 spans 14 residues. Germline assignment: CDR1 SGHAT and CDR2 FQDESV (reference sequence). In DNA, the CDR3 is TGTGCCAGCAGCTCGAGTATAGCCAAAAACATTCAGTACTTC. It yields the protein CASSSSIAKNIQYF.

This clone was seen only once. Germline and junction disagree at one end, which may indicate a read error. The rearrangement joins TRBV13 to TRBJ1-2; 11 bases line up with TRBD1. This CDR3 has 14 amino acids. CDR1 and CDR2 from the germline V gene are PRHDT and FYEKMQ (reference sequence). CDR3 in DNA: TGTGCCAGCAGCCTAGGACAGGGGGCGTATGGCTACACCTTC. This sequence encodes CASSLGQGAYGYTF.

The CDR3 region is CASSGSGGGRGFDGYTF. DNA of the CDR3: TGTGCCAGCAGCGGGTCTGGTGGAGGCAGGGGTTTTGATGGCTACACCTTC. The J gene is TRBJ1-2, the V gene TRBV9, with D possibly TRBD1 on 6 matching bases. Germline CDR1 and CDR2: SGDLS and YYNGEE. V gave up 3 bases and J gave up 6 bases, with 24 bases separating them. CDR3 length: 17 residues.

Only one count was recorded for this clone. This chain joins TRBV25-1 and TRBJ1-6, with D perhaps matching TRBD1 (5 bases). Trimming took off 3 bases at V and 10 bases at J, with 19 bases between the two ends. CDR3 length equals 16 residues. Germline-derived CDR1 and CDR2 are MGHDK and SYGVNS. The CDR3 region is CASSDRGRMAASPLHF. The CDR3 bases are TGTGCCAGCAGTGATCGGGGGAGAATGGCAGCGTCACCCCTCCACTTT.